Only a few counts were recorded for the clone carrying this T cell receptor beta chain. Its antigen is not identified. Trimming pared 0 bases from V and 0 bases from J, leaving 8 bases between. From germline, CDR1 is LNHNV and CDR2 YYDKDF (reference sequence). This CDR3 has 15 amino acids. This entry is derived from a study of PD-1 blockade in classical Hodgkin lymphoma. Whole-study context: Treatment was intravenous nivolumab, 3 mg/kg every 2 weeks, until progression.

Brentuximab vedotin exposure varied among the patients, all of whom had relapsed after autologous stem cell transplantation. Complete response, partial response or progressive disease made up the best responses. Study-level points and caveats: Patients were excluded if nivolumab began under 1 year after ASCT (the autologous transplant). Diminished baseline TCR diversity has been reported in newly diagnosed patients relative to healthy donors.

Using immunoSEQ multiplex PCR, the repertoire was profiled, and TCRdb retains in-frame clones only, with some absent. The sample yields 25,000 to 35,000 clones, 70% to 90% seen once. The source of this sequence is a human donor with classical Hodgkin lymphoma. The specimen comprised peripheral blood mononuclear cells (PBMCs), sampled before the second cycle of nivolumab. The chain has TRBV15 and TRBJ1-1; D not resolved. The CDR3 DNA is TGTGCCACCAGCAGAGATGTGCCGGTGAACACTGAAGCTTTCTTT. Translated: CATSRDVPVNTEAFF.